The present TCR beta chain was sequenced within a study of T cell repertoires in cytomegalovirus infection. Across the study: Public TCR beta signatures indicated both CMV infection and matching HLA type.

Overall study results and limits: Cumulative public TCR beta family frequency identified carriers of CMV plus the relevant HLA. Dominant in the ex vivo response were TCR beta clonotypes restricted by HLA-C and specific for CMV.

Each CDR3 protein is one row after TCRdb ran MiXCR on the reads. The profile shows hundreds of thousands of distinct CDR3 sequences, more than 8% of them singletons. The CDR3 is 16 amino acids. With 2 bases clipped from V and 5 bases from J, the junction kept 10 bases outside the gene matches. Germline-derived CDR1 and CDR2 are MGHDK and SYGVNS. There are many counts of this clonotype. As yet, its antigen is unknown. The TCR sequence derives from a human donor in good health (CMV status not recorded). Some clones in this sample may be carry-over from other donors' samples. V gene TRBV25-1 combines with J gene TRBJ2-5, with 8 positions matching TRBD2. The specimen sequenced was PBMCs. The CDR3 reads CASSELPAGVRETQYF. In DNA form, the CDR3 reads TGTGCCAGCAGTGAACTACCAGCGGGAGTGCGGGAGACCCAGTACTTC.